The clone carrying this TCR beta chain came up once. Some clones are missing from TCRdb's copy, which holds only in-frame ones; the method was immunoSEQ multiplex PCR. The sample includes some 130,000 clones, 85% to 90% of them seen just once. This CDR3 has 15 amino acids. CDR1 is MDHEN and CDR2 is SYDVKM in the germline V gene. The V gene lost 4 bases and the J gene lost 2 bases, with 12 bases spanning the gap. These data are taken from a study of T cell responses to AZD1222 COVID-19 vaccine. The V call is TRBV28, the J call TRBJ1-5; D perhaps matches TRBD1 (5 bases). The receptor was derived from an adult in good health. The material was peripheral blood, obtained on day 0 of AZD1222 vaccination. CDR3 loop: CASSWGWGGNQPQHF. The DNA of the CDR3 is TGTGCCAGCAGTTGGGGCTGGGGCGGCAATCAGCCCCAGCATTTT. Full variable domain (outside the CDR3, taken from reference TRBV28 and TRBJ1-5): DVKVTQSSRYLVKRTGEKVFLECVQDMDHENMFWYRQDPGLGLRLIYFSYDVKMKEKGDIPEGYSVSREKKERFSLILESASTNQTSMYLCASSWGWGGNQPQHFGDGTRLSIL.